The next 11 T cell receptor beta chains were all read from a single sample in a study of blood T cells in healthy people across ages. Next came a second PCR, run for about 7 to 12 cycles, which used a sample-barcoded 5' primer along with a J-beta primer mix. TCRdb fed the 5' RACE reads into MiXCR, producing one record per CDR3 protein. This sample yields around 580,000 distinct CDR3 sequences, of which about 45% are seen a single time; under 30% belongs to the top ten. Sequences were obtained from blood. All receptors derive from an elderly man in good health.

Remarks on this clonotype: One end of the junction varies from germline; a read error may be responsible. J is TRBJ2-1 and V is TRBV4-2; 8 nucleotides agree with TRBD2. This CDR3 comprises 16 residues. The germline gives CDR1 LGHNA, CDR2 YNFKEQ. CDR3 region: CACSQDSSGPYNEQFF. The CDR3 nucleotides are TGTGCCTGCAGCCAAGATTCTAGCGGGCCCTACAATGAGCAGTTCTTC.

This rearrangement joins TRBV7-6 to TRBJ2-3; 7 bases map to TRBD2. Losses at the gene ends were 1 base for V and 5 bases for J; bases not matched to a gene: 6. The CDR3 spans 15 residues. Germline CDR1 reads SGHVS; CDR2 reads FNYEAQ. This CDR3 reads CASSLGAGKGDTQYF. DNA of the CDR3: TGTGCCAGCAGCTTAGGAGCGGGAAAGGGAGATACGCAGTATTTT. The full variable domain, completed using reference TRBV7-6 and TRBJ2-3, is GAGVSQSPRYKVTKRGQDVALRCDPISGHVSLYWYRQALGQGPEFLTYFNYEAQQDKSGLPNDRFSAERPEGSISTLTIQRTEQRDSAMYRCASSLGAGKGDTQYFGPGTRLTVL.

The V and J genes are TRBV9 and TRBJ2-7, with 9 bases fitting TRBD2. Trimming took 4 bases from V and 2 from J; bases not matched to a gene: 7. This CDR3 region has 15 residues. The germline gives CDR1 SGDLS, CDR2 YYNGEE. CDR3 coding DNA: TGTGCCAGCAGCCCTGGGACTAGCCAAACCTACGAGCAGTACTTC. Translating it yields CASSPGTSQTYEQYF.

The J gene is TRBJ2-6, the V gene TRBV5-6; unclear D gene. Germline assignment: CDR1 SGHDT and CDR2 YYEEEE. The CDR3 is made up of 16 amino acids. V was clipped by 1 base and J by 0 bases, with 8 bases between them. DNA of the CDR3: TGTGCCAGCAGCTTGTACGTCTACTCTGGGGCCAACGTCCTGACTTTC. Translation: CASSLYVYSGANVLTF.

This chain uses TRBV12-5 with TRBJ1-1; no clear D gene. The CDR3 spans 17 residues. CDR1 LGHNT and CDR2 FRNRAP come from the germline V gene. The V end was cut by 5 bases, the J end by 3 bases, with 22 bases between. For the CDR3, the DNA is TGTGCTAGTGGTCCGAAGGTGGATCCCAAAAGGGACACTGAAGCTTTCTTT. Its protein is CASGPKVDPKRDTEAFF.

The gene calls are TRBV20-1 and TRBJ2-3; D not resolved. The CDR3 loop spans 14 amino acids. Germline V gene data show CDR1 as DFQATT and CDR2 as SNEGSKA (reference sequence). Trimming shortened V by 0 bases and J by 2 bases, and 9 bases separated the two germline ends. The CDR3 DNA is TGCAGTGCTAGAGACGGATTAGACACAGATACGCAGTATTTT. Protein sequence: CSARDGLDTDTQYF.

In its sample, this clonotype was seen many times. The chain combines TRBV20-1 with TRBJ2-1, with 10 bases aligning to TRBD2. Trimming took 5 bases from V and 1 from J; bases not matched to a gene: 11. The CDR3 runs to 17 residues. Germline CDR1 reads DFQATT; CDR2 reads SNEGSKA (reference sequence). The CDR3 is CSAPHRLAGKSYNEQFF. The CDR3 bases are TGCAGTGCTCCCCACCGACTAGCGGGTAAATCCTACAATGAGCAGTTCTTC.

This clonotype showed up just a few times. This chain connects TRBV6-6 to TRBJ2-5; 10 bases are a match to TRBD2. The J call may be incorrect, as the DNA end agrees better with TRBJ2-7. Looked up from germline, CDR1 is MNHNY and CDR2 is SVGAGI (reference sequence). This CDR3 has 15 residues. The DNA of the CDR3 is TGTGCCAGCAGCCGCCGCGGAGCGGGAGGGCACGAGCAGTACTTC. As protein: CASSRRGAGGHEQYF.

This clonotype has just one count. The rearrangement uses TRBV29-1 and TRBJ2-3; 7 bases match TRBD2. Trimming removed 6 bases from V and 6 bases from J; junction bases left unmatched: 12. The CDR3 runs to 14 residues. Germline-derived CDR1 and CDR2 are SQVTM and ANQGSEA. CDR3 sequence (DNA): TGCAGCGTCGCCCCCTTCGGGGGGAAGGATACGCAGTATTTT. It yields the protein CSVAPFGGKDTQYF.

This clonotype was counted only a few times. The rearrangement uses TRBV5-1 and TRBJ1-1; 8 nucleotides agree with TRBD1. The ends lost 2 bases at V and 4 bases at J; junction bases unmatched: 7. The CDR3 loop spans 15 amino acids. Germline-derived CDR1 and CDR2 are SGHRS and YFSETQ. The CDR3 DNA follows: TGCGCCAGCAGCTTCTCAGGGGGCGCGGTCACTGAAGCTTTCTTT. Its translation is CASSFSGGAVTEAFF. Full variable domain (outside the CDR3, taken from reference TRBV5-1 and TRBJ1-1): KAGVTQTPRYLIKTRGQQVTLSCSPISGHRSVSWYQQTPGQGLQFLFEYFSETQRNKGNFPGRFSGRQFSNSRSEMNVSTLELGDSALYLCASSFSGGAVTEAFFGQGTRLTVV.

Only a few counts were recorded for this clonotype. V gene TRBV12-3 or TRBV12-4 combines with J gene TRBJ2-4; 7 nucleotides agree with TRBD1. V gave up 3 bases and J gave up 2 bases; unmatched junction bases: 7. This CDR3 spans 16 amino acids. The CDR3 sequence is CASSFSIRGPKNIQYF. CDR3 nucleotides: TGTGCCAGCAGTTTCTCTATTAGGGGGCCCAAAAACATTCAGTACTTC.